In this sample, the clone carrying this TCR beta chain turned up many times. Its specificity is unknown. The data were taken from a study of regulatory T cells in long-lasting Graves disease. Study-wide points: Clonotypes that were public and shared totalled 2,741 in persistent patients versus about 1,000 in new patients.

Combining iRepertoire HTBI primers with Arm-PCR of CDR3 regions, the authors built TCR beta libraries. TCRdb redid the calling of the multiplex PCR reads with MiXCR, one entry per CDR3 protein. The repertoire has a few hundred thousand distinct CDR3 sequences, about 11% of them found once; the top ten carry under 20%. Germline CDR1 and CDR2: MNHEY and SMNVEV (reference sequence). CDR3 length: 12 amino acids. Between the trimmed V and J ends, which lost 6 bases and 3 bases, there was a span of 3 bases. Noted time point: newly diagnosed GD, antithyroid drugs for less than 3 months. PBMC-extracted RNA yielded the TCR library. These sequences were also reported in another study, on T cells in Graves' hyperthyroidism and ophthalmopathy.

The input for sequencing was peripheral blood mononuclear cells (PBMCs), taken at new diagnosis, from a patient treated with antithyroid drugs. This TCR derives from a woman aged 18-29 years with Graves disease. The chain links TRBV27 to TRBJ1-6; D not resolved. This chain's CDR3 is CASRFYNSPLHF. CDR3 coding DNA: TGTGCCAGCAGGTTCTATAATTCACCCCTCCACTTT.